The rows below give T cell receptor beta chains drawn from one sample of a study of T cell repertoires in cytomegalovirus infection. MiXCR, applied by TCRdb to the reads, yields one record per CDR3 protein. This table holds some 97,000 distinct CDR3 sequences, 20% to 25% found once. Sequencing input: CD8+ T cells from PBMCs. These receptors originate from a human donor in good health (CMV status not recorded). Some clones in this sample may be carry-over from other donors' samples. Both conserved end residues are part of each CDR3. Fields, in order: CDR3 protein, CDR3 DNA, D gene, V gene, J gene, clone size. The D gene is left open where the match is weak. Only part of the rows carry a size: once, few, many, or a class if the clone is expanded.

CASSPEGDTEAFF	TGTGCCAGCAGCCCAGAGGGAGACACTGAAGCTTTCTTT	-	TRBV5-5	TRBJ1-1	many
CSATSRGYEQYF	TGCAGTGCTACGAGCAGGGGCTACGAGCAGTACTTC	-	TRBV20-1	TRBJ2-7	few
CASSPSIYHEQFF	TGTGCCAGCAGCCCCTCAATTTACCATGAGCAGTTCTTC	-	TRBV7-3	TRBJ2-1	few
CASSQGRTSGRYEQYF	TGTGCCAGCAGCCAAGGTCGGACTAGCGGCAGGTACGAGCAGTACTTC	TRBD2	TRBV14	TRBJ2-7	-
CASSLEGEGIVGYTF	TGCGCCAGCAGCTTGGAAGGTGAGGGGATTGTTGGCTACACCTTC	-	TRBV5-1	TRBJ1-2	once
CASSPDKNEQYF	TGTGCCAGCAGCCCAGACAAGAACGAGCAGTACTTC	-	TRBV7-6	TRBJ2-7	few
CASSLELGNEQFF	TGTGCCAGCAGCTTAGAACTAGGCAATGAGCAGTTCTTC	-	TRBV7-8	TRBJ2-1	-
CASSYEDRGLNTEAFF	TGTGCCAGCAGTTACGAGGACAGGGGATTGAACACTGAAGCTTTCTTT	TRBD1	TRBV6-5	TRBJ1-1	many
CASSPSGTGSAEQFF	TGTGCCAGCAGCCCCTCGGGGACAGGGTCAGCTGAGCAGTTCTTC	TRBD1	TRBV7-6	TRBJ2-1	many
CSVGREGASYEQYF	TGCAGCGTTGGGAGGGAGGGGGCCTCCTACGAGCAGTACTTC	-	TRBV29-1	TRBJ2-7	-
CSARDQLASYEQYF	TGCAGTGCTAGAGATCAATTAGCGTCTTACGAGCAGTACTTC	-	TRBV20-1	TRBJ2-7	-
CSAREPFHEQYF	TGCAGTGCTAGAGAACCTTTCCACGAGCAGTACTTC	-	TRBV20-1	TRBJ2-7	-
CASSPHITGELFF	TGTGCCAGCAGCCCCCACATTACCGGGGAGCTGTTTTTT	-	TRBV7-2	TRBJ2-2	many
CASSQGQHSNQPQHF	TGTGCCAGCAGCCAGGGACAGCATAGCAATCAGCCCCAGCATTTT	TRBD1	TRBV11-2	TRBJ1-5	-
CASSLRSGQGLYSNQPQHF	TGCGCCAGCAGCTTGCGCTCGGGACAGGGGCTTTATAGCAATCAGCCCCAGCATTTT	TRBD1	TRBV5-1	TRBJ1-5	-
CASSLDSASDTGELFF	TGTGCCAGCAGCTTGGATTCGGCTAGCGACACCGGGGAGCTGTTTTTT	-	TRBV5-4	TRBJ2-2	few
CASSSRLAGAQETQYF	TGTGCCAGCAGCTCTAGACTAGCGGGGGCCCAAGAGACCCAGTACTTC	TRBD2	TRBV5-6	TRBJ2-5	few
CASSTILSEQYF	TGTGCCAGCAGCACCATTCTGAGCGAGCAGTACTTC	-	TRBV7-2	TRBJ2-7	many
CASSPGRGPSYEQYF	TGTGCCAGCAGCCCAGGACGGGGTCCATCCTACGAGCAGTACTTC	-	TRBV9	TRBJ2-7	-